The clone carrying this T cell receptor (beta chain) was detected only a few times. The antigen is unknown. V was trimmed by 6 bases and J by 3 bases, leaving 14 bases between them. The CDR3 length is 14 residues. The data are from a study of human T cells and chemical hapten exposure. About the study: Patch tests applied 0.01% DPC to the upper back, read at 6 days. Mainly, slight library volume differences in the pool made TCR yields vary.

TCRdb re-called the RACE reads through MiXCR, storing one row per CDR3 protein. This repertoire shows tens of thousands of distinct CDR3 sequences, about 8.9% found once; its top ten account for 3% to 4.5%. Findings and limits, study-wide: Following DPC sensitization, TCRs present above 1 in 1000 frequency showed no change.

The time point: pre-sensitization, week 0. As for treatment: therapeutic diphenylcyclopropenone sensitization with weekly scalp DPC. Alopecia patients between 18 and 70 years old and suitable for DPC were used as donors. The TCR sequence derives from a woman aged 40 to 50 with alopecia areata. Some clones in this sample may be carry-over from other donors' samples. The chain carries TRBV12-3 or TRBV12-4 and TRBJ1-2, with no clear D. The starting material was whole blood, obtained in connection with sensitization to the hapten diphenylcyclopropenone (DPC). The CDR3 protein is CASRPEAPYYGYTF. CDR3 DNA sequence: TGTGCCAGCAGACCCGAGGCACCATACTATGGCTACACCTTC.